These 21 T cell receptor beta chains were sequenced from one sample in a study of T cell responses to AZD1222 COVID-19 vaccine. Method: immunoSEQ multiplex PCR; TCRdb's copy keeps in-frame clones and lacks some. The profile shows some 200,000 clones, 88% of them singletons. The sequences come from peripheral blood, collected 28 days after the second AZD1222 dose. These receptors were obtained from an adult who received the AZD1222 COVID-19 vaccine.

The chain combines TRBV6-6 with TRBJ1-3, with 7 bases fitting TRBD1. This CDR3 is 15 amino acids long. J gave up 2 bases and V 2 bases, and 3 bases lay outside the gene matches. Germline V gene sequence: CDR1 MNHNY, CDR2 SVGAGI (reference sequence). The CDR3: CASSYGTATGNTIYF. The CDR3, as DNA: TGTGCCAGCAGTTACGGGACAGCTACTGGAAACACCATATATTTT.

The count of this clone is one. CDR3 DNA sequence: TGTGCCAGCAGTTCCGGACTAGCGGGCTACCAAGAGACCCAGTACTTC. It yields the protein CASSSGLAGYQETQYF. The chain has TRBV28 and TRBJ2-5; 11 bases align to TRBD2. The CDR3 is 16 amino acids. Looked up from germline, CDR1 is MDHEN and CDR2 is SYDVKM. The V and J ends lost 4 bases and 0 bases, in that order; junction bases with no gene match: 4.

This chain connects TRBV18 to TRBJ2-7; D call uncertain. V was cut by 2 bases and J by 3 bases, with 5 bases left in between. This CDR3 has 12 residues. Germline V lookup: CDR1 KGHSH, CDR2 LQKENI. The CDR3 spells CASSPSDYEQYF. Here the CDR3 DNA reads TGTGCCAGCTCACCAAGCGACTACGAGCAGTACTTC.

This chain connects TRBV28 to TRBJ2-4; 9 bases agree with TRBD1. The length of the CDR3 is 13 residues. Germline V gene lookup returns CDR1 MDHEN and CDR2 SYDVKM. Trimming cost V 8 bases and J 2 bases; bases outside gene matches: 1. The CDR3 DNA reads as TGTGCCAGCGGGACAGGGCCCAAAAACATTCAGTACTTC. It yields the protein CASGTGPKNIQYF.

V is TRBV28 and J is TRBJ2-3; TRBD2 agrees at 12 bases. The trim removed 1 base at V and 3 bases at J, leaving 2 bases unmatched. This CDR3 has 16 residues. Germline assignment: CDR1 MDHEN and CDR2 SYDVKM. This CDR3 is CASSLLTSGSTDTQYF. The CDR3 bases are TGTGCCAGCAGTTTATTGACTAGCGGGAGTACAGATACGCAGTATTTT. Full variable domain (missing parts from reference TRBV28 and TRBJ2-3): DVKVTQSSRYLVKRTGEKVFLECVQDMDHENMFWYRQDPGLGLRLIYFSYDVKMKEKGDIPEGYSVSREKKERFSLILESASTNQTSMYLCASSLLTSGSTDTQYFGPGTRLTVL.

This clone was seen a single time. This chain joins TRBV5-1 and TRBJ1-2; D uncertain. Trimming pared 6 bases from V and 0 bases from J, leaving 18 bases between. The CDR3 consists of 16 residues. Germline V gene sequence: CDR1 SGHRS, CDR2 YFSETQ. CDR3 sequence reads: CASKDLVGRTNYGYTF. CDR3 coding DNA: TGCGCCAGCAAGGACCTAGTCGGACGAACTAACTATGGCTACACCTTC.

This clone was seen just once. The chain employs TRBV5-6 and TRBJ2-7; a weak D match, TRBD1 (6 bases). The V and J ends lost 5 bases and 0 bases respectively, with 9 bases between them. Germline assignment: CDR1 SGHDT and CDR2 YYEEEE. The CDR3 covers 13 residues. The CDR3 is CASRRDTSYEQYF. CDR3 bases: TGTGCCAGCAGGAGGGACACCTCCTACGAGCAGTACTTC.

In this sample, this clone turned up a few times. The chain employs TRBV27 and TRBJ2-7; 13 bases line up with TRBD2. Trimming cost V 5 bases and J 0 bases; bases outside gene matches: 4. CDR1 is MNHEY and CDR2 is SMNVEV in the germline V gene (reference sequence). The CDR3 is 16 amino acids. The CDR3 DNA is TGTGCCAGCAGTCGACTAGCGGGAGGCCTCTCCTACGAGCAGTACTTC. As protein: CASSRLAGGLSYEQYF.

This clone has only a few counts. The V and J genes are TRBV15 and TRBJ2-4, with 13 positions matching TRBD2. The V segment lost 4 bases and the J segment 4 bases; nucleotides outside the gene matches: 10. CDR3 size: 18 residues. CDR1 and CDR2 (germline): LNHNV, YYDKDF (reference sequence). The chain's CDR3 is CATSTNDGLAGEKNIQYF. The CDR3 bases are TGTGCCACCAGCACAAACGACGGACTAGCGGGAGAAAAAAACATTCAGTACTTC.

This clone was observed once. The V and J genes are TRBV7-2 and TRBJ2-7; D is ambiguous. CDR1 and CDR2 from the germline V gene are SGHTA and FQGNSA. The V gene lost 3 bases and the J gene lost 7 bases, with 10 bases spanning the gap. The CDR3 runs to 12 residues. DNA of the CDR3: TGTGCCAGCAGCTTGGAATTAGTGGAGCAGTACTTC. This translates into CASSLELVEQYF.

The chain recombines TRBV14 with TRBJ2-7; 10 bases are a match to TRBD1. The CDR3 spans 19 residues. Germline V lookup: CDR1 SGHDN, CDR2 FVKESK. The V segment lost 3 bases and the J segment 3 bases; nucleotides outside the gene matches: 17. The CDR3 nucleotides are TGTGCCAGCAGCCACGCCGGGACAGGGGCCTTGGGGGGTTTCTACGAGCAGTACTTC. Amino acids: CASSHAGTGALGGFYEQYF.

The J gene is TRBJ1-2, the V gene TRBV11-2; no reliable D call. The CDR3 runs 15 residues. Trimming shortened V by 0 bases and J by 4 bases, and 12 bases separated the two germline ends. The germline gives CDR1 SGHAT, CDR2 FQNNGV. The CDR3 here is CASSLDPEEPYGYTF. Here the CDR3 DNA reads TGTGCCAGCAGCTTAGATCCGGAGGAGCCCTATGGCTACACCTTC.

This clone was counted once. V usage is TRBV7-9 and J usage is TRBJ2-3, with D possibly being TRBD1 (5 bases). Germline values: CDR1 SEHNR, CDR2 FQNEAQ (reference sequence). The CDR3 length is 14 residues. V gave up 1 base and J gave up 3 bases, with 8 bases separating them. This CDR3 reads CASSLGYRTDTQYF. The DNA of the CDR3 is TGTGCCAGCAGCTTAGGGTACAGGACAGATACGCAGTATTTT.

CDR3 bases: TGTGCCACCAGTGACTCCGGGGACATTAGCAATCAGCCCCAGCATTTT. Protein product: CATSDSGDISNQPQHF. The V call is TRBV24-1, the J call TRBJ1-5; weak D call: TRBD1 (6 bases). Trimming removed 4 bases at V and 0 bases at J, with 12 bases between. Germline CDR1 is KGHDR and CDR2 is SFDVKD. This CDR3 region has 16 residues.

Here the CDR3 DNA reads TGTGCCAGCAGCCCGGGACTAGCGGGAGGCCAGAGCTCCTACGAGCAGTACTTC. Its translation is CASSPGLAGGQSSYEQYF. The genes are TRBV7-9 and TRBJ2-7; 15 bases match TRBD2. The germline V gene has CDR1 SEHNR and CDR2 FQNEAQ (reference sequence). V shed 5 bases and J 0 bases; nucleotides not matched to a gene: 8. The CDR3 is made up of 18 amino acids.

The rearrangement joins TRBV12-3 or TRBV12-4 to TRBJ1-2; no firm D call. V was pared by 1 base and J by 5 bases, with 2 bases between. The CDR3 runs 11 residues. The chain's CDR3 is CASSLGYGYTF. The CDR3 DNA follows: TGTGCCAGCAGTTTAGGGTATGGCTACACCTTC.

The chain joins TRBV18 to TRBJ2-5; D gene ambiguous. This CDR3 spans 15 amino acids. With 6 bases removed from V and 4 bases from J, the gap between germline ends came to 18 bases. The germline V gene has CDR1 KGHSH and CDR2 LQKENI. The DNA for the CDR3 is TGTGCCAGCTCCGCCAGGACGGGTTTTTTAGAGACCCAGTACTTC. Residues: CASSARTGFLETQYF.

V usage is TRBV12-3 or TRBV12-4 and J usage is TRBJ2-7; D perhaps matches TRBD1 (6 bases). The V gene lost 6 bases and the J gene lost 2 bases, with 11 bases spanning the gap. This CDR3 spans 13 amino acids. CDR3 sequence: CASSRTVTYEQYF. CDR3 nucleotide sequence: TGTGCCAGCAGCAGGACAGTAACCTACGAGCAGTACTTC.

The V gene is TRBV20-1, the J gene TRBJ2-3; 7 positions agree with TRBD2. The V gene's germline CDR1 is DFQATT and CDR2 SNEGSKA (reference sequence). V lost 3 bases and J lost 0; bases outside the gene matches: 6. There are 15 residues in the CDR3. CDR3 in amino acids: CSASLLATSTDTQYF. The CDR3 nucleotides are TGCAGTGCTAGTTTACTAGCGACTAGCACAGATACGCAGTATTTT.

V usage is TRBV19 and J usage is TRBJ2-7; 15 bases agree with TRBD2. Germline trimming cut 5 bases from V and 5 bases from J; bases unmatched to any gene: 10. Germline loops: CDR1 LNHDA, CDR2 SQIVND (reference sequence). The CDR3 covers 17 residues. In DNA form, the CDR3 reads TGTGCCAGTAGTGATCGGACTAGCGGGAGGGGAGGCGACGAGCAGTACTTC. It encodes CASSDRTSGRGGDEQYF.

This chain links TRBV7-2 with TRBJ1-4; D remains ambiguous. CDR3 length equals 14 residues. V was cut by 3 bases and J by 3 bases, with 8 bases left in between. Germline lookup yields CDR1 SGHTA and CDR2 FQGNSA. The CDR3 region has the DNA TGTGCCAGCAGCTTGGCCGGTGCTAATGAAAAACTGTTTTTT. Translating gives CASSLAGANEKLFF.